The clone carrying this T cell receptor (beta chain) has a count of ten or more. This record belongs to a study of patients and donors after allogeneic stem cell transplantation. TCRdb recomputed calls from the RT-PCR reads with MiXCR, one row per CDR3 protein. Altogether some 7,100 distinct CDR3 sequences are present, roughly 13% being singletons, with the ten largest covering around 49%. Germline CDR1 LGHDT, CDR2 YNNKEL (reference sequence). The CDR3 has 14 amino acids. The germline V and J ends were trimmed by 2 bases and 4 bases, with 11 bases remaining between them. The TCR sequence derives from a human donor who was either an allogeneic HSCT recipient or a stem cell or donor lymphocyte infusion donor (not recorded which). It is not recorded whose cells these are; they may come from a transplant donor. Sequencing was carried out using blood, either unsorted or a sorted T cell fraction (not recorded which). This rearrangement joins TRBV3-1 to TRBJ1-2; TRBD1 is a possible D gene (5 bases). The CDR3 is CASSQSRASYGYTF. DNA of the CDR3: TGTGCCAGCAGCCAATCCAGGGCGTCCTATGGCTACACCTTC. The complete variable domain, with remaining parts taken from reference TRBV3-1 and TRBJ1-2, reads DTAVSQTPKYLVTQMGNDKSIKCEQNLGHDTMYWYKQDSKKFLKIMFSYNNKELIINETVPNRFSPKSPDKAHLNLHINSLELGDSAVYFCASSQSRASYGYTFGSGTRLTVV.